The 20 T cell receptor beta chains presented below share a single source sample, sequenced in a study of beta chain features in type 1 diabetes. Study results and caveats: Type 1 diabetes patients had TCRB CDR3s that were shorter (moderately but significantly so) in all four CD4+ subsets.

Their antigens are not known. Every bit of the isolated RNA underwent reverse transcription, so sequencing read expressed TCRB transcripts. Data came from immunoSEQ multiplex PCR; TCRdb stores just in-frame clones and leaves some out. This table has some 370,000 clones, roughly a tenth appearing once. Input material: central memory CD4+ T cells from blood. These receptors were obtained from a man aged 25-45 years with type 1 diabetes.

This rearrangement joins TRBV15 to TRBJ2-1; D not resolved. CDR1 is LNHNV and CDR2 is YYDKDF in the germline V gene (reference sequence). V lost 3 bases and J 0 bases, leaving 6 bases between the germline ends. This CDR3 is 14 amino acids long. DNA of the CDR3: TGTGCCACCAGCAGCCGGAGCTCCTACAATGAGCAGTTCTTC. Its protein is CATSSRSSYNEQFF.

The sample holds a few counts of this clone. The genes are TRBV19 and TRBJ2-3; 7 nucleotides line up with TRBD1. CDR3 size: 14 residues. V was pared by 5 bases and J by 5 bases, with 7 bases of the junction left unmatched. Germline CDR1 and CDR2: LNHDA and SQIVND (reference sequence). CDR3 in amino acids: CASSSGTVQDTQYF. In DNA, the CDR3 is TGTGCCAGTAGTTCCGGGACAGTACAAGATACGCAGTATTTT. Combining the CDR3 with reference TRBV19 and TRBJ2-3 gives the whole variable domain DGGITQSPKYLFRKEGQNVTLSCEQNLNHDAMYWYRQDPGQGLRLIYYSQIVNDFQKGDIAEGYSVSREKKESFPLTVTSAQKNPTAFYLCASSSGTVQDTQYFGPGTRLTVL.

This clone was seen a handful of times. The V and J genes are TRBV11-2 and TRBJ1-5; 7 bases are shared with TRBD1. In germline, CDR1 is SGHAT, CDR2 FQNNGV. This CDR3 is 15 amino acids long. Losses at the gene ends were 5 bases for V and 1 base for J; bases not matched to a gene: 5. CDR3 sequence: CASSARGGSNQPQHF. CDR3 sequence (DNA): TGTGCCAGCAGCGCCAGGGGGGGAAGCAATCAGCCCCAGCATTTT.

The chain is built from TRBV6-5 and TRBJ2-7; D may be TRBD1 (5 bases). Germline V gives CDR1 MNHEY, CDR2 SVGAGI. V was trimmed by 6 bases and J by 4 bases, leaving 16 bases between them. The CDR3 is made up of 14 amino acids. The CDR3: CASSSEQGLYEQYF. The CDR3 DNA reads TGTGCCAGCAGCTCGGAGCAGGGCCTTTACGAGCAGTACTTC.

This rearrangement joins TRBV9 to TRBJ2-5; perhaps TRBD2 as D (6 bases). The CDR3 runs to 14 residues. Trimming left V 4 bases short and J 1 base short, with 11 bases between. The germline CDR1 and CDR2 sequences are SGDLS and YYNGEE. CDR3 DNA: TGTGCCAGCAGCTTGGGACTCGGCCAAGAGACCCAGTACTTC. As protein: CASSLGLGQETQYF.

The DNA for the CDR3 is TGTGCCAGCAGCTTGAGTCTGCCCTCCTACAATGAGCAGTTCTTC. This gives the protein CASSLSLPSYNEQFF. V usage is TRBV5-6 and J usage is TRBJ2-1; D unresolved. With 1 base removed from V and 0 bases from J, the gap between germline ends came to 8 bases. The CDR3 covers 15 residues. The V gene's germline CDR1 is SGHDT and CDR2 YYEEEE.

This chain links TRBV4-1 with TRBJ2-1; TRBD2 is a possible D gene (5 bases). V gave up 0 bases and J gave up 16 bases, with 22 bases separating them. The CDR3 totals 15 residues. Per the germline V gene, CDR1 is MGHRA and CDR2 is YSYEKL. The CDR3 spells CASSQDSVGTSRFFF. The DNA of the CDR3 is TGCGCCAGCAGCCAAGATAGCGTGGGTACTTCTCGTTTCTTCTTC.

The chain joins TRBV2 to TRBJ2-1, with 8 nucleotides matching TRBD2. This CDR3 has 13 residues. The germline V gene encodes CDR1 SNHLY and CDR2 FYNNEI. The trim removed 8 bases at V and 4 bases at J, leaving 4 bases unmatched. DNA for the CDR3: TGTGCCAGCCTACTAGCGGTATACAATGAGCAGTTCTTC. This encodes CASLLAVYNEQFF.

The sample holds a few counts of this clone. A junction end diverges from the germline sequence, so it may reflect a read error. V and J are TRBV10-3 and TRBJ2-5; TRBD2 agrees at 7 bases. CDR3 size: 14 residues. The germline gives CDR1 ENHRY, CDR2 SYGVKD. CDR3 sequence: CASSYSSGEETQYF. The CDR3 DNA follows: TGTGCCAGCAGTTACTCGAGCGGGGAAGAGACCCAGTACTTC.

This clone turned up a few times. This chain connects TRBV18 to TRBJ1-1, with TRBD1 matching 8 bases. The CDR3 consists of 16 residues. Germline loops: CDR1 KGHSH, CDR2 LQKENI. V shed 2 bases, J shed 5 bases, and the junction held 10 bases outside the gene matches. CDR3: CASSPTLQGARTEAFF. The CDR3 nucleotides read TGTGCCAGCTCACCAACGCTTCAGGGGGCTAGGACTGAAGCTTTCTTT.

A word on this clone: An end of the junction does not agree with germline; a read error may underlie this. The V call is TRBV7-7, the J call TRBJ2-5, with D perhaps matching TRBD1 (6 bases). Germline V gene sequence: CDR1 SSHAT, CDR2 FNYEAQ (reference sequence). CDR3 length equals 13 residues. In DNA, the CDR3 is TGTGCTAGCAGCATCGGACAGCAAGAGACCCAGTACTTC. This translates into CASSIGQQETQYF. Combining the CDR3 with reference TRBV7-7 and TRBJ2-5 gives the whole variable domain GAGVSQSPRYKVTKRGQDVTLRCDPISSHATLYWYQQALGQGPEFLTYFNYEAQPDKSGLPSDRFSAERPEGSISTLTIQRTEQRDSAMYRCASSIGQQETQYFGPGTRLLVL.

Notes on this clone: The junction and the germline gene differ at one end; a read error may be behind it. The rearrangement uses TRBV7-7 and TRBJ2-1, with TRBD2 matching 7 bases. Germline V gene sequence: CDR1 SSHAT, CDR2 FNYEAQ (reference sequence). This CDR3 region has 14 residues. The chain's CDR3 is CASSLERGSREQFF. CDR3 nucleotide sequence: TGTGCTAGCAGCTTGGAGCGGGGCTCACGGGAGCAGTTCTTC.

This clone has a count of ten or more. The chain employs TRBV7-2 and TRBJ2-5; D gene uncertain. Germline lookup yields CDR1 SGHTA and CDR2 FQGNSA. V was trimmed by 5 bases and J by 5 bases, leaving 6 bases between them. This CDR3 has 11 amino acids. DNA for the CDR3: TGTGCCAGCAGCAAACAGGAGACCCAGTACTTC. It yields the protein CASSKQETQYF. The full variable domain, rest sourced from reference TRBV7-2 and TRBJ2-5, is GAGVSQSPSNKVTEKGKDVELRCDPISGHTALYWYRQSLGQGLEFLIYFQGNSAPDKSGLPSDRFSAERTGGSVSTLTIQRTQQEDSAVYLCASSKQETQYFGPGTRLLVL.

This clone was seen a handful of times. A read error may produce the germline difference seen at one junction end. The chain recombines TRBV11-1 with TRBJ1-1, with TRBD1 as a possible D gene (5 bases). Germline CDR1 is SGHAT and CDR2 is FQDESV (reference sequence). The CDR3 spans 15 residues. In DNA form, the CDR3 reads TGTGCCAGCAGCCCCGATGGGGGGATGAATACTGAAGCTTTCTTT. Translated: CASSPDGGMNTEAFF. Supplemented by reference TRBV11-1 and TRBJ1-1, the full variable domain reads EAEVAQSPRYKITEKSQAVAFWCDPISGHATLYWYRQILGQGPELLVQFQDESVVDDSQLPKDRFSAERLKGVDSTLKIQPAELGDSAMYLCASSPDGGMNTEAFFGQGTRLTVV.

The chain is built from TRBV19 and TRBJ2-7; D is perhaps TRBD2 (7 bases). CDR1 and CDR2 from the germline V gene are LNHDA and SQIVND (reference sequence). Between the trimmed V and J ends, which lost 1 base and 1 base, there was a span of 35 bases. This CDR3 spans 23 amino acids. Written as DNA, the CDR3 is TGTGCCAGTAGTATAGTCGGTCCGGGACAAAGATCCTCTGTAGCGGGCCCTTCCTACGAGCAGTACTTC. Its protein is CASSIVGPGQRSSVAGPSYEQYF.

This clone was observed at least ten times. J is TRBJ2-1 and V is TRBV4-3, with 14 bases lining up with TRBD2. V shed 4 bases and J 7 bases; nucleotides not matched to a gene: 3. The CDR3 is 15 amino acids. Germline assignment: CDR1 LGHNA and CDR2 YSLEER. CDR3 sequence: CASSLRTSGRNEQFF. Written as DNA, the CDR3 is TGCGCCAGCAGCCTCCGGACTAGCGGGAGGAATGAGCAGTTCTTC.

This clone was seen a handful of times. The chain joins TRBV28 to TRBJ1-4, with D hard to call. The CDR3 covers 11 residues. V was trimmed by 6 bases and J by 11 bases, leaving 10 bases between them. Per the germline V gene, CDR1 is MDHEN and CDR2 is SYDVKM. CDR3 sequence (DNA): TGTGCCAGCAGCCCCAGGTTGAAACTGTTTTTT. Protein sequence: CASSPRLKLFF.

This clone appeared a few times. The genes are TRBV30 and TRBJ2-7; D is undetermined. Per germline, CDR1 GTSNPN and CDR2 SVGIG (reference sequence). The CDR3 runs to 12 residues. V was pared by 3 bases and J by 0 bases, with 6 bases between. The CDR3 sequence is CAWSADSYEQYF. CDR3 coding DNA: TGTGCCTGGAGCGCCGACTCCTACGAGCAGTACTTC. Together with reference TRBV30 and TRBJ2-7, the CDR3 gives the full variable domain: SQTIHQWPATLVQPVGSPLSLECTVEGTSNPNLYWYRQAAGRGLQLLFYSVGIGQISSEVPQNLSASRPQDRQFILSSKKLLLSDSGFYLCAWSADSYEQYFGPGTRLTVT.

This clone was seen a few times. The chain couples TRBV7-2 to TRBJ1-2; TRBD1 is a possible D gene (6 bases). Germline CDR1 reads SGHTA; CDR2 reads FQGNSA. The CDR3 contains 13 residues. With 5 bases removed from V and 2 bases from J, the gap between germline ends came to 9 bases. The DNA of the CDR3 is TGTGCCAGCAGCATCCAGGGGAACTATGGCTACACCTTC. Translated, it gives CASSIQGNYGYTF.

The CDR3 sequence is CASSLAGYQETQYF. DNA of the CDR3: TGTGCCAGCAGCTTGGCAGGTTACCAAGAGACCCAGTACTTC. V usage is TRBV5-5 and J usage is TRBJ2-5, with D unclear. The germline gives CDR1 SGHKS, CDR2 YYEKEE (reference sequence). Trimming removed 0 bases from V and 0 bases from J, with 6 bases in between. This CDR3 contains 14 residues.